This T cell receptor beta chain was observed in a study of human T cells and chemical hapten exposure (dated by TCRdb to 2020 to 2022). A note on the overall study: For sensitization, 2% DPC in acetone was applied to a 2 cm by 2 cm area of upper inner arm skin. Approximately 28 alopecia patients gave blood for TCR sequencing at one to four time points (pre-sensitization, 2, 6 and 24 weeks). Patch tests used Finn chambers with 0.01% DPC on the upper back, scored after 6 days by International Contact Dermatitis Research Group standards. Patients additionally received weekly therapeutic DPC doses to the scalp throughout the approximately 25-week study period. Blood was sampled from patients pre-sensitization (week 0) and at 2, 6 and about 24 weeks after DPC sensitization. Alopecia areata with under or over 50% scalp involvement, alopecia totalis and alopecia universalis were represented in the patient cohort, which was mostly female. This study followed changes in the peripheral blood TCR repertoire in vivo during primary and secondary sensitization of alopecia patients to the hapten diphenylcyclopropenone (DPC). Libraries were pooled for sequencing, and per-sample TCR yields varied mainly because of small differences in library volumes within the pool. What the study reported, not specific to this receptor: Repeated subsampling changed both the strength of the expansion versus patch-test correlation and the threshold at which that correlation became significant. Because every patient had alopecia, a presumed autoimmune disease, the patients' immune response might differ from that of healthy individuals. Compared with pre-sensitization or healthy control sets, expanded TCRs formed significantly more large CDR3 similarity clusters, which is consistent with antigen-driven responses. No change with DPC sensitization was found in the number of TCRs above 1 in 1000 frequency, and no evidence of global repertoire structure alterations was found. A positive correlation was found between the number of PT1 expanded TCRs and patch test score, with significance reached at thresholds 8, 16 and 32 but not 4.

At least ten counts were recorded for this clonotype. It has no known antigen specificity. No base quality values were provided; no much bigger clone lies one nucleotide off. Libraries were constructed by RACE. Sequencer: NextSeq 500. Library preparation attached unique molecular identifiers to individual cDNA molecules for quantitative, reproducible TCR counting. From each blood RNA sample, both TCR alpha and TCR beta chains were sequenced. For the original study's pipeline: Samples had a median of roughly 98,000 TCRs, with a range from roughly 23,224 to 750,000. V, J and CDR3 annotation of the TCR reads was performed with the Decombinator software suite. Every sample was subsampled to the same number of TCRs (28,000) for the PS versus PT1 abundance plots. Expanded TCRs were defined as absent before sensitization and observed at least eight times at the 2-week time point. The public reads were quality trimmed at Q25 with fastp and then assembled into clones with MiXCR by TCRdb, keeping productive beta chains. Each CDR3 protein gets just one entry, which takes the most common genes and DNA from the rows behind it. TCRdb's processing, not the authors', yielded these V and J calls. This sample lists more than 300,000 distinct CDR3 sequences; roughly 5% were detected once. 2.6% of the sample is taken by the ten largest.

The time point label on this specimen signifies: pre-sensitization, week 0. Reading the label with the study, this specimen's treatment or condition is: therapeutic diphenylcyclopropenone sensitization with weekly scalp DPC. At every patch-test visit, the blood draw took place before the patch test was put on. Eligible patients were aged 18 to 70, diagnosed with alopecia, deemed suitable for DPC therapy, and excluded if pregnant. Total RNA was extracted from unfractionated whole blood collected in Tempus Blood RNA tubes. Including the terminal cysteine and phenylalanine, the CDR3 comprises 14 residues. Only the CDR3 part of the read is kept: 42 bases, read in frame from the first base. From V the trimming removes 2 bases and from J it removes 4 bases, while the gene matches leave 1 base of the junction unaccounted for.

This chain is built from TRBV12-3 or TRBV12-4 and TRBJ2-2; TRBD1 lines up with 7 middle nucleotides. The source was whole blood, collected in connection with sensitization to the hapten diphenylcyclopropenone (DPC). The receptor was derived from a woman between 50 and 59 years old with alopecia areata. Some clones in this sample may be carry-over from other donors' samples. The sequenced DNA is TGTGCCAGCAGTTTACCAGGGGGCACCGGGGAGCTGTTTTTT. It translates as CASSLPGGTGELFF.